Described below is a single T cell receptor (beta chain) sequence and its context. Its antigen is unidentified. The data are from a study of T cell responses to AZD1222 COVID-19 vaccine. Study-level findings and limits: At 160-218 and 743-854, vaccine-associated CD4 TCRs were dominant, and they spanned spike. The repertoires were collected only after the peak T cell response. Donors skewed white British and female; clonal diversity was possibly underestimated.

Germline CDR1 LNHNV, CDR2 YYDKDF (reference sequence). V was cut by 0 bases and J by 3 bases, with 11 bases left in between. The CDR3 is 16 residues long. TCRdb's table, derived via immunoSEQ multiplex PCR, lists solely in-frame clones and lacks some. There are about 130,000 clones in the sample; approximately 88% occur only once, and 7.6% lies in the top ten. The material sequenced was peripheral blood, taken on day 0 of AZD1222 vaccination. V is TRBV15 and J is TRBJ1-4; the D gene is possibly TRBD1 (5 bases). This receptor was identified in an adult in good health. CDR3 sequence reads: CATSREGVGANEKLFF. CDR3 in DNA: TGTGCCACCAGCAGAGAGGGTGTAGGGGCTAATGAAAAACTGTTTTTT.